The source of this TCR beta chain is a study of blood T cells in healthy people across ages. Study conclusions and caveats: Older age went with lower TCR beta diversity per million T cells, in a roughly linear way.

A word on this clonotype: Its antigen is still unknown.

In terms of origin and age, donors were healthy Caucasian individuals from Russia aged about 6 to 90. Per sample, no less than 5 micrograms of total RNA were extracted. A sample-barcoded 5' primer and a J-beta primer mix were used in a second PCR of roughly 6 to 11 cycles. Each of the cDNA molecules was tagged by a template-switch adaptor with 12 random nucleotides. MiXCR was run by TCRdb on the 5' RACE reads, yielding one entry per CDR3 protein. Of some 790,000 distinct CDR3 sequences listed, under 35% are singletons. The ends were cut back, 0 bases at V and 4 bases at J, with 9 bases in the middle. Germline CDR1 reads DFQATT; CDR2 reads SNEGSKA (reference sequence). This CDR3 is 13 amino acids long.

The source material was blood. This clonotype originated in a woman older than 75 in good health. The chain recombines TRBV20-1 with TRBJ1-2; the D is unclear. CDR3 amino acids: CSARDSRSYGYTF. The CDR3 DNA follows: TGCAGTGCTAGAGATTCGAGGAGCTATGGCTACACCTTC.